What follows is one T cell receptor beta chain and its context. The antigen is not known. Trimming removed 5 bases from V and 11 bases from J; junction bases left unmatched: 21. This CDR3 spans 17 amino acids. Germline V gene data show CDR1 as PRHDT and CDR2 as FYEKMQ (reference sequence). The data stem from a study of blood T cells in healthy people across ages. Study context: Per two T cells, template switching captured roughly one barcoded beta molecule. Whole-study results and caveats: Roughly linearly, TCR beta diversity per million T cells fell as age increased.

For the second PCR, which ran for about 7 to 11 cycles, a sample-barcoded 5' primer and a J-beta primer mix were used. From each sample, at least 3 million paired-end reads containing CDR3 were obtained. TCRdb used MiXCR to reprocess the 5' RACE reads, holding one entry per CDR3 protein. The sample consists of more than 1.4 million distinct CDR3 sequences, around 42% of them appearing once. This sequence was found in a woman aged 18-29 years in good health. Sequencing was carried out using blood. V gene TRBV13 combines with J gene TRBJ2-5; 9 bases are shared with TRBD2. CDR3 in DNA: TGTGCCAGCAGCCCGCAAACCGGGACTAGCTTTCTCGATGAGCAGTACTTC. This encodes CASSPQTGTSFLDEQYF.